The clone carrying this T cell receptor (beta chain) has a handful of counts. The diagnostic basis comprised clinical symptoms, serum thyroxine and TRAb, thyroid ultrasound and orbital computed tomography. PBMCs were derived from 10 ml fresh peripheral blood. The germline CDR1 and CDR2 sequences are SGHNT and YENEEA. The CDR3 totals 18 residues. V lost 4 bases and J lost 3; bases outside the gene matches: 12. These data originate in a study of T cells in Graves' hyperthyroidism and ophthalmopathy. The investigators amplified TCR beta CDR3 regions from RNA transcripts. A set of HTBI primers served as the primers for a first-round RT-PCR of the TCR CDR3. One entry per CDR3 protein, called by TCRdb with MiXCR from the multiplex PCR reads. The profile shows some 180,000 distinct CDR3 sequences, roughly a sixth of them singletons.

The TCR originated in a woman aged 45-59 years with Graves' hyperthyroidism. The V gene is TRBV11-3, the J gene TRBJ2-3; 11 bases match TRBD2. What was sequenced was blood. CDR3 loop: CASSSSWSSGRFTDTQYF. The CDR3 region has the DNA TGTGCCAGCAGCTCCTCCTGGTCTAGCGGGAGGTTTACAGATACGCAGTATTTT.